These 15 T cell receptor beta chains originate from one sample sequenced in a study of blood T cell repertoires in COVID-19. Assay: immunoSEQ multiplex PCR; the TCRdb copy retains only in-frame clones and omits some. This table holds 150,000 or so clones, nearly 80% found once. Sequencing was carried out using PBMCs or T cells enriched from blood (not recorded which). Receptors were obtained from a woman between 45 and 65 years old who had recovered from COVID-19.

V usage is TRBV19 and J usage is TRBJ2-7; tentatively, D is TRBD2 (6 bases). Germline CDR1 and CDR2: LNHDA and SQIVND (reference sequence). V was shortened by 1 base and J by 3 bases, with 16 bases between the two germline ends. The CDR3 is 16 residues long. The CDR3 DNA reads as TGTGCCAGTAGTATAGGACCCACAGCGGGTTACTACGAGCAGTACTTC. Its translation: CASSIGPTAGYYEQYF.

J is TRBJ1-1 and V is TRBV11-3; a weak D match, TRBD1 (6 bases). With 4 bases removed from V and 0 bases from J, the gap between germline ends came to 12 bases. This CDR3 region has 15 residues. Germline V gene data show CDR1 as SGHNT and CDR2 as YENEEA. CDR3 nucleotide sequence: TGTGCCAGCAGCTCCTCCGGGACAATGAACACTGAAGCTTTCTTT. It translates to CASSSSGTMNTEAFF.

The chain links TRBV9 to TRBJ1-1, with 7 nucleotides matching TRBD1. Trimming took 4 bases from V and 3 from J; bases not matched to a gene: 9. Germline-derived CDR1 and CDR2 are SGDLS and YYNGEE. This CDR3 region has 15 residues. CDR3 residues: CASSLRGQWDTEAFF. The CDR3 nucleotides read TGTGCCAGCAGCTTAAGGGGGCAGTGGGACACTGAAGCTTTCTTT.

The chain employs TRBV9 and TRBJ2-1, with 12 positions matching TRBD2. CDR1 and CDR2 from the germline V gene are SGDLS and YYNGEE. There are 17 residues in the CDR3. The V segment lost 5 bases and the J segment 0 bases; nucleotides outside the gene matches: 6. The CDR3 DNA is TGTGCCAGCAGTGAGACTAGCGGGGGAAGCTCCTACAATGAGCAGTTCTTC. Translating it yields CASSETSGGSSYNEQFF.

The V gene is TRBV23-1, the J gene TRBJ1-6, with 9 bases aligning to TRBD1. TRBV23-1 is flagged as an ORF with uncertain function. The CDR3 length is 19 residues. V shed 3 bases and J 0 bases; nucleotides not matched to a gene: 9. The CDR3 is CASSHPGTGISSYNSPLHF. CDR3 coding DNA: TGCGCCAGCAGTCACCCCGGGACAGGGATCAGCTCCTATAATTCACCCCTCCACTTT.

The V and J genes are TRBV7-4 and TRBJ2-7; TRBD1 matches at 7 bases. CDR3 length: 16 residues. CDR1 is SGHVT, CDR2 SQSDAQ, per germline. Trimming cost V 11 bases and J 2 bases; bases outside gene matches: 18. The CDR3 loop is CASAPVDRADTYEQYF. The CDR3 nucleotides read TGTGCCTCGGCCCCCGTTGACAGGGCAGACACCTACGAGCAGTACTTC.

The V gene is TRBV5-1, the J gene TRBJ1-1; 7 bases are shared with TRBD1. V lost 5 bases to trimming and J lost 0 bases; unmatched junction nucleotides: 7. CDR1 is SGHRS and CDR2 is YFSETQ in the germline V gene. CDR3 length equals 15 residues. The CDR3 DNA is TGCGCCAGCAGTTTGCGGGACAGTATGAACACTGAAGCTTTCTTT. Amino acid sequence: CASSLRDSMNTEAFF.

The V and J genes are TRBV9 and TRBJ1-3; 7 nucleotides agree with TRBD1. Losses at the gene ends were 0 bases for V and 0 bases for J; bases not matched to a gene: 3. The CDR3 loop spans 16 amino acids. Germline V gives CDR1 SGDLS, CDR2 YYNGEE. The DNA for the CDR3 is TGTGCCAGCAGCGTAGGACAGGGTCCCTCTGGAAACACCATATATTTT. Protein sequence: CASSVGQGPSGNTIYF.

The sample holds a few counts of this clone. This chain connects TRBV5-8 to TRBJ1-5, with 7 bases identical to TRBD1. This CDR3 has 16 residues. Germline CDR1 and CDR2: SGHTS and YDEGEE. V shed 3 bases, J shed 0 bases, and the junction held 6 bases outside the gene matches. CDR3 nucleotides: TGTGCCAGCAGCTCCGGACAGGACTATAGCAATCAGCCCCAGCATTTT. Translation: CASSSGQDYSNQPQHF.

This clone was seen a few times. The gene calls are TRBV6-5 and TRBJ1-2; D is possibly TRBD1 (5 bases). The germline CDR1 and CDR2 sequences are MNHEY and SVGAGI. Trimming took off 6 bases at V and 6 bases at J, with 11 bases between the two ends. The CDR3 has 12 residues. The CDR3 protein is CASSRWGDGYTF. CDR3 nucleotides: TGTGCCAGCAGCCGATGGGGGGATGGCTACACCTTC.

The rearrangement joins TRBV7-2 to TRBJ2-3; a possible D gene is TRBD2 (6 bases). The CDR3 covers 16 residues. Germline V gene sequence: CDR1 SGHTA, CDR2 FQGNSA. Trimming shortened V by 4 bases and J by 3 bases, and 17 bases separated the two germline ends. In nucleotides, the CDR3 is TGTGCCAGCAGCTCCCGGGTCCTTGGGGGGACAGATACGCAGTATTTT. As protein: CASSSRVLGGTDTQYF.

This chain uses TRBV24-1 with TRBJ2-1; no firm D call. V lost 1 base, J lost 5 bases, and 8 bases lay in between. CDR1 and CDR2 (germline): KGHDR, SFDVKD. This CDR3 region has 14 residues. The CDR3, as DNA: TGTGCCACCAGTGATTTAACAGTCCACAATGAGCAGTTCTTC. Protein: CATSDLTVHNEQFF.

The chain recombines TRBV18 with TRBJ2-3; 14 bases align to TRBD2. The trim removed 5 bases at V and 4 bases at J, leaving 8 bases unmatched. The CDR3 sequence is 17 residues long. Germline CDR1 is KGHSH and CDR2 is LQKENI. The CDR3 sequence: CASSYTSTSGGADTQYF. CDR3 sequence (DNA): TGTGCCAGCTCATACACATCGACTAGCGGGGGGGCAGATACGCAGTATTTT.

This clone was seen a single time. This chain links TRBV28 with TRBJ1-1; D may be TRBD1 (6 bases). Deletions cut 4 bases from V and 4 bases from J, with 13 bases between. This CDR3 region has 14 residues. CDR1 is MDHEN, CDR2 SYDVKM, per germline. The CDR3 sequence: CASSSPDRFTEAFF. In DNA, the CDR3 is TGTGCCAGCAGTTCCCCCGACAGGTTCACTGAAGCTTTCTTT.

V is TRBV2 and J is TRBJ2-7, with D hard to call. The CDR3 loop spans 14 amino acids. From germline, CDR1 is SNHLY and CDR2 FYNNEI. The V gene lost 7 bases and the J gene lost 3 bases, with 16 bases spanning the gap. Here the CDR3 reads CASNYARVVYEQYF. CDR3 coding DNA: TGTGCCAGCAACTATGCTCGGGTGGTCTACGAGCAGTACTTC.